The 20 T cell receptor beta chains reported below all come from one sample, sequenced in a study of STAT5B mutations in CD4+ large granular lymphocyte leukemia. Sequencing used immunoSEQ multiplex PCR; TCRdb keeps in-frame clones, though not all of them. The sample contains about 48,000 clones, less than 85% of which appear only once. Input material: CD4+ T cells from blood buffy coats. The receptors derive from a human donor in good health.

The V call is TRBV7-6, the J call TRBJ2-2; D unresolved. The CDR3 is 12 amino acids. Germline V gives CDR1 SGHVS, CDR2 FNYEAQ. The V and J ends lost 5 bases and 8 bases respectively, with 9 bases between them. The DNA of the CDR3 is TGTGCCAGCAGCCCTCCTTGGGGGGAGCTGTTTTTT. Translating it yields CASSPPWGELFF.

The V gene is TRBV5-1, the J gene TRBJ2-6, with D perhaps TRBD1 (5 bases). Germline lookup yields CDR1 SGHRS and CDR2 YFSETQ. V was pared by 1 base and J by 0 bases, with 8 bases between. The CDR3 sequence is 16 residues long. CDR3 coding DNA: TGCGCCAGCAGCTTGACAGGAGACTCTGGGGCCAACGTCCTGACTTTC. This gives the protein CASSLTGDSGANVLTF.

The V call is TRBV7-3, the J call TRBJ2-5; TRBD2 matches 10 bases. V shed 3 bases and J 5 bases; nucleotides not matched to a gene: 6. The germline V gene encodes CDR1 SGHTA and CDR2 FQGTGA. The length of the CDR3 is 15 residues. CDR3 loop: CASSFASGGGETQYF. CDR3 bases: TGTGCCAGCAGCTTCGCTAGCGGGGGAGGCGAGACCCAGTACTTC.

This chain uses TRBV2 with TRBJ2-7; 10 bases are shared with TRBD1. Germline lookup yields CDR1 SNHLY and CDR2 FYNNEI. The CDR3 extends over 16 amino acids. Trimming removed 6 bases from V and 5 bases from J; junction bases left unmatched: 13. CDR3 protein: CASRDRGGVSSNEQYV. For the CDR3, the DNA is TGTGCCAGCAGGGACAGGGGGGGGGTATCATCTAACGAGCAGTACGTC.

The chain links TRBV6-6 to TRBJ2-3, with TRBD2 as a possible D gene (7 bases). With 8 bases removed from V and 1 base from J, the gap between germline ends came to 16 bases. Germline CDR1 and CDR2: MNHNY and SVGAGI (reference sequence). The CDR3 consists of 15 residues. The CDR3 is CASGEGGGGTDTQYF. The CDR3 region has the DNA TGTGCCAGCGGGGAGGGGGGAGGGGGCACAGATACGCAGTATTTT.

CDR3 residues: CAISQDTAGKLFF. The DNA for the CDR3 is TGTGCCATCAGTCAAGATACAGCCGGAAAACTGTTTTTT. The chain recombines TRBV10-3 with TRBJ1-4; D call uncertain. The CDR3 is 13 amino acids. V lost 5 bases and J lost 10, with 14 bases in between. Germline V CDR1 and CDR2: ENHRY, SYGVKD.

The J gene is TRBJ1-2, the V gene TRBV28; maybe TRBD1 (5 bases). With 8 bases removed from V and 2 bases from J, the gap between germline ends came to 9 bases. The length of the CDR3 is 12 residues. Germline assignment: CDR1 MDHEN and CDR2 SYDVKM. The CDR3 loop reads CASVRDNYGYTF. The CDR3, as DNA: TGTGCCAGCGTTAGGGACAACTATGGCTACACCTTC.

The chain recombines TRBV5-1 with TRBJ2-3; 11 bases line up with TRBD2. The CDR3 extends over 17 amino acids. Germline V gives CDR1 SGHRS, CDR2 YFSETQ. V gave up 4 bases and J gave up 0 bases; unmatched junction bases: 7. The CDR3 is CASSPGVAGGSTDTQYF. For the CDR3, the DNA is TGCGCCAGCAGCCCGGGGGTAGCGGGGGGGAGCACAGATACGCAGTATTTT.

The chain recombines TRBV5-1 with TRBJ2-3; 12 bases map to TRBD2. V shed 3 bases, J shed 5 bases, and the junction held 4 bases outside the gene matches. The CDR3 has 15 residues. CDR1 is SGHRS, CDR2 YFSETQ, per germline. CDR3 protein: CASSSRTSGEDTQYF. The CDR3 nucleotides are TGCGCCAGCAGCTCGAGGACTAGCGGGGAAGATACGCAGTATTTT.

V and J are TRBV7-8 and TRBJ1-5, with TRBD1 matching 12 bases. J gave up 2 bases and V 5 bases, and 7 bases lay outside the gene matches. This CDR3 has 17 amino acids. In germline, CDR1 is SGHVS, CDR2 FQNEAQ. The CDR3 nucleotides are TGTGCCAGCAGCCCCGGGACAGGGGGCGCCGGCAATCAGCCCCAGCATTTT. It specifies CASSPGTGGAGNQPQHF.

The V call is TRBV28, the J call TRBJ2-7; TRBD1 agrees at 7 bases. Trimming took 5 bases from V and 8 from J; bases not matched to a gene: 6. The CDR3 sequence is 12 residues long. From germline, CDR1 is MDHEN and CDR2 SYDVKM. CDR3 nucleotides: TGTGCCAGCAGTAACACAGGGGACCAGCAGTACGTC. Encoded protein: CASSNTGDQQYV.

This CDR3 reads CASGRTWAVGDGYTF. As DNA, the CDR3 is TGTGCCAGCGGGCGGACATGGGCCGTTGGGGATGGCTACACCTTC. The chain is built from TRBV27 and TRBJ1-2; TRBD1 is a possible D gene (5 bases). Trimming stripped 8 bases from V and 6 bases from J, with 22 bases between. Germline-derived CDR1 and CDR2 are MNHEY and SMNVEV (reference sequence). This CDR3 region has 15 residues.

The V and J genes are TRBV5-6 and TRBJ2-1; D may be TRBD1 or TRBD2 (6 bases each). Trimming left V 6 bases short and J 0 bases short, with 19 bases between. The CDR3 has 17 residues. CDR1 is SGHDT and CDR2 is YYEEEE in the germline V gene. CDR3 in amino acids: CASTDLGGWSSYNEQFF. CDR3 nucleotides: TGTGCCAGCACCGATCTGGGGGGCTGGAGCTCCTACAATGAGCAGTTCTTC.

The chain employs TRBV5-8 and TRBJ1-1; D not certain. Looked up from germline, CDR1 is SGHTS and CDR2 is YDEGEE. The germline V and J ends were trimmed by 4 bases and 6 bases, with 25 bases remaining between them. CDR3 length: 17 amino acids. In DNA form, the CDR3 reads TGTGCCAGCAGCCCGGTTTTTAGTCCCCCAGTTGGGGCTGAAGCTTTCTTT. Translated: CASSPVFSPPVGAEAFF. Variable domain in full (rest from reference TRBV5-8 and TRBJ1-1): EAGVTQSPTHLIKTRGQQATLRCSPISGHTSVYWYQQALGLGLQFLLWYDEGEERNRGNFPPRFSGRQFPNYSSELNVNALELEDSALYLCASSPVFSPPVGAEAFFGQGTRLTVV.

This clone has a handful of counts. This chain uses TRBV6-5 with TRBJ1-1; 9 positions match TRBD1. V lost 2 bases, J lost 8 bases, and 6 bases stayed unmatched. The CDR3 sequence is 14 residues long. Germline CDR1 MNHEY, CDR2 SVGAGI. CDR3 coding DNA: TGTGCCAGCAGTTACGCACGGACAGGGGAGGAAGCTTTCTTT. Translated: CASSYARTGEEAFF.

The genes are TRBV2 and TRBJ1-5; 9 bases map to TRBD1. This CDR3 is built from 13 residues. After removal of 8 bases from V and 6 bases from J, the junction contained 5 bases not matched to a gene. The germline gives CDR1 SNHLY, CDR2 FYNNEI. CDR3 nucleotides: TGTGCCAGCGGACAGGGGATGGGTCAGCCCCAGCATTTT. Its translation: CASGQGMGQPQHF. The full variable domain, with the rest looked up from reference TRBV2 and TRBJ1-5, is EPEVTQTPSHQVTQMGQEVILRCVPISNHLYFYWYRQILGQKVEFLVSFYNNEISEKSEIFDDQFSVERPDGSNFTLKIRSTKLEDSAMYFCASGQGMGQPQHFGDGTRLSIL.

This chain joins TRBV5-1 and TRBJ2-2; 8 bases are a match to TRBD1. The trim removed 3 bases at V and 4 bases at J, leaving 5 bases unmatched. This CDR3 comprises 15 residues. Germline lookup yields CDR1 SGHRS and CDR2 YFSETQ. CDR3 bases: TGCGCCAGCAGCTACGGACAGGGCGCCACCGGGGAGCTGTTTTTT. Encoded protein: CASSYGQGATGELFF.

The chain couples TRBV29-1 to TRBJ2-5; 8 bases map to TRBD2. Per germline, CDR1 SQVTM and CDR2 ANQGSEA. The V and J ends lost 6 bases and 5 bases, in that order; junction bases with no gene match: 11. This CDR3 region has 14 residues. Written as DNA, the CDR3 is TGCAGCGTCCAAATTTCGGGGGGGGCGGAGACCCAGTACTTC. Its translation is CSVQISGGAETQYF.

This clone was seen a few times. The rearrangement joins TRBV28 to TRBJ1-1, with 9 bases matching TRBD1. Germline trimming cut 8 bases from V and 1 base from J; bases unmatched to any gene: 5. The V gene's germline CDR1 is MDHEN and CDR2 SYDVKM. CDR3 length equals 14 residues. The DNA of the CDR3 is TGTGCCAGCGACTCGGGACAGGGGAACACTGAAGCTTTCTTT. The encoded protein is CASDSGQGNTEAFF.

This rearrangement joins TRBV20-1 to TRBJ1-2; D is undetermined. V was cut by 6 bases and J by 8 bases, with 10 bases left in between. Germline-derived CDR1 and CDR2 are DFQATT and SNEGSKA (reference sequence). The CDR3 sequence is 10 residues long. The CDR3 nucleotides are TGCAGTGCCACCCCCGGGGGCTACACCTTC. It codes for CSATPGGYTF.